The 4 T cell receptor beta chains in this list originate from one sample, sequenced in a study of blood T cell repertoires in COVID-19. Profiled with immunoSEQ multiplex PCR; TCRdb holds only in-frame clones, not every one. The data hold around 46,000 clones, with around 85% observed a single time. Source material: peripheral blood. The origin of the receptors is a human donor in a cohort sampled during active COVID-19.

The CDR3 protein is CAWSVSNEAFF. As DNA, the CDR3 is TGTGCCTGGAGTGTTAGTAATGAAGCTTTCTTT. The chain couples TRBV30 to TRBJ1-1; D unresolved. The ends were cut back, 0 bases at V and 7 bases at J, with 6 bases in the middle. This CDR3 spans 11 amino acids. Germline loops: CDR1 GTSNPN, CDR2 SVGIG (reference sequence).

The gene calls are TRBV6-2 or TRBV6-3 and TRBJ2-1, with D maybe TRBD1 (6 bases). Germline V gene lookup returns CDR1 MNHEY and CDR2 SVGEGT. Trimming took 0 bases from V and 5 from J, leaving 11 bases between them. The CDR3 runs to 15 residues. DNA of the CDR3: TGTGCCAGCAGTTACTCGGGGGCAGGTAACAATGAGCAGTTCTTC. This translates into CASSYSGAGNNEQFF.

V and J are TRBV18 and TRBJ2-7; tentatively, D is TRBD1 (6 bases). V lost 2 bases and J lost 0, with 11 bases in between. In germline, CDR1 is KGHSH, CDR2 LQKENI. This CDR3 is built from 15 residues. CDR3 sequence reads: CASSPSEGHSYEQYF. The CDR3 DNA reads TGTGCCAGCTCACCAAGCGAGGGACACTCCTACGAGCAGTACTTC.

This chain connects TRBV7-2 to TRBJ2-7; a possible D gene is TRBD1 (6 bases). The V end lost 3 bases, the J end lost 3 bases, and 12 bases lay between the germline ends. The CDR3 totals 14 residues. Germline CDR1 reads SGHTA; CDR2 reads FQGNSA. In DNA form, the CDR3 reads TGTGCCAGCAGCTTCCGGGACACCCTCTACGAGCAGTACTTC. The encoded protein is CASSFRDTLYEQYF.